Listed below are T cell receptor beta chains from one sample, sequenced in a study of blood T cell repertoires in COVID-19. This table comes from immunoSEQ multiplex PCR, and its TCRdb copy is limited to in-frame clones, with some not included. The repertoire holds more than 95,000 clones, with around four fifths as singletons. The source material was peripheral blood. These receptors all come from a woman between 65 and 79 years old with acute or convalescent COVID-19. Each CDR3 is given with its conserved first and last residue.

J gene: TRBJ2-1
V gene: TRBV18
CDR3 protein: CASSPPTRLQFF

J gene: TRBJ1-1
V gene: TRBV6-6
CDR3 protein: CASSKRQGAAEAFF

J gene: TRBJ1-2
V gene: TRBV7-9
CDR3 protein: CASSLAGGDGYTF

J gene: TRBJ1-1
V gene: TRBV3-1/TRBV3-2
CDR3 protein: CASSHGTANTEAFF

J gene: TRBJ2-1
V gene: TRBV1
CDR3 protein: CTSSQEGLAGPPFYNEQFF

J gene: TRBJ2-5
V gene: TRBV5-8
CDR3 protein: CASSFAGHWETQYF

J gene: TRBJ1-5
V gene: TRBV7-8
CDR3 protein: CASSVQQGFRNQPQHF

J gene: TRBJ1-2
V gene: TRBV7-2
CDR3 protein: CASSSRPGQGGGYTF

J gene: TRBJ1-5
V gene: TRBV19
CDR3 protein: CASSGGNSRNQPQHF

J gene: TRBJ1-2
V gene: TRBV14
CDR3 protein: CASSQAGEGNYGYTF

J gene: TRBJ1-1
V gene: TRBV19
CDR3 protein: CASNSGGTEAFF

J gene: TRBJ1-1
V gene: TRBV12-3/TRBV12-4
CDR3 protein: CASSSDTEAFF

J gene: TRBJ1-3
V gene: TRBV3-1/TRBV3-2
CDR3 protein: CASTTPRGTGNTIYF

J gene: TRBJ1-4
V gene: TRBV5-6
CDR3 protein: CASTLGGAEKLFF

J gene: TRBJ2-5
V gene: TRBV5-1
CDR3 protein: CASSGTGGRETQYF

J gene: TRBJ2-3
V gene: TRBV9
CDR3 protein: CASSVGYSGRADTQYF

J gene: TRBJ1-6
V gene: TRBV25-1
CDR3 protein: CASSVSGGEVALHF

J gene: TRBJ2-7
V gene: TRBV5-1
CDR3 protein: CASSLGTGTYEQYF

J gene: TRBJ1-1
V gene: TRBV19
CDR3 protein: CASLRTGLNTEAFF

J gene: TRBJ2-7
V gene: TRBV7-7
CDR3 protein: CASSLGLAEENEQYF

J gene: TRBJ2-2
V gene: TRBV7-2
CDR3 protein: CASSWVGGGNTGELFF

J gene: TRBJ2-4
V gene: TRBV2
CDR3 protein: CASSPRLLTEWDIQYF

J gene: TRBJ2-3
V gene: TRBV5-4
CDR3 protein: CASSLDLAGAYTDTQYF

J gene: TRBJ2-7
V gene: TRBV5-1
CDR3 protein: CASSLWASRGYEQYF

J gene: TRBJ1-5
V gene: TRBV12-3/TRBV12-4
CDR3 protein: CASSFYNQPQHF

J gene: TRBJ1-4
V gene: TRBV30
CDR3 protein: CACSASGTGWEKLFF

J gene: TRBJ1-1
V gene: TRBV7-2
CDR3 protein: CASSAYGGYEAFF

J gene: TRBJ2-7
V gene: TRBV30
CDR3 protein: CAWSPSLDRSYEQYF

J gene: TRBJ2-3
V gene: TRBV7-9
CDR3 protein: CASSPDRVTDTQYF

J gene: TRBJ1-6
V gene: TRBV9
CDR3 protein: CASSVEGQRFSPLHF

J gene: TRBJ1-5
V gene: TRBV24-1
CDR3 protein: CATSDSRGSGQPQHF

J gene: TRBJ1-5
V gene: TRBV2
CDR3 protein: CAIREYGQPQHF

J gene: TRBJ2-7
V gene: TRBV20-1
CDR3 protein: CSASDRGRVNEQYF

J gene: TRBJ2-1
V gene: TRBV3-1/TRBV3-2
CDR3 protein: CASSQWSTTSGGHYNEQFF

J gene: TRBJ2-1
V gene: TRBV6-6
CDR3 protein: CAVSVVGEQFF

J gene: TRBJ2-7
V gene: TRBV2
CDR3 protein: CASSELEGYEQYF

J gene: TRBJ2-5
V gene: TRBV6-6
CDR3 protein: CASSGDSWGKETQYF